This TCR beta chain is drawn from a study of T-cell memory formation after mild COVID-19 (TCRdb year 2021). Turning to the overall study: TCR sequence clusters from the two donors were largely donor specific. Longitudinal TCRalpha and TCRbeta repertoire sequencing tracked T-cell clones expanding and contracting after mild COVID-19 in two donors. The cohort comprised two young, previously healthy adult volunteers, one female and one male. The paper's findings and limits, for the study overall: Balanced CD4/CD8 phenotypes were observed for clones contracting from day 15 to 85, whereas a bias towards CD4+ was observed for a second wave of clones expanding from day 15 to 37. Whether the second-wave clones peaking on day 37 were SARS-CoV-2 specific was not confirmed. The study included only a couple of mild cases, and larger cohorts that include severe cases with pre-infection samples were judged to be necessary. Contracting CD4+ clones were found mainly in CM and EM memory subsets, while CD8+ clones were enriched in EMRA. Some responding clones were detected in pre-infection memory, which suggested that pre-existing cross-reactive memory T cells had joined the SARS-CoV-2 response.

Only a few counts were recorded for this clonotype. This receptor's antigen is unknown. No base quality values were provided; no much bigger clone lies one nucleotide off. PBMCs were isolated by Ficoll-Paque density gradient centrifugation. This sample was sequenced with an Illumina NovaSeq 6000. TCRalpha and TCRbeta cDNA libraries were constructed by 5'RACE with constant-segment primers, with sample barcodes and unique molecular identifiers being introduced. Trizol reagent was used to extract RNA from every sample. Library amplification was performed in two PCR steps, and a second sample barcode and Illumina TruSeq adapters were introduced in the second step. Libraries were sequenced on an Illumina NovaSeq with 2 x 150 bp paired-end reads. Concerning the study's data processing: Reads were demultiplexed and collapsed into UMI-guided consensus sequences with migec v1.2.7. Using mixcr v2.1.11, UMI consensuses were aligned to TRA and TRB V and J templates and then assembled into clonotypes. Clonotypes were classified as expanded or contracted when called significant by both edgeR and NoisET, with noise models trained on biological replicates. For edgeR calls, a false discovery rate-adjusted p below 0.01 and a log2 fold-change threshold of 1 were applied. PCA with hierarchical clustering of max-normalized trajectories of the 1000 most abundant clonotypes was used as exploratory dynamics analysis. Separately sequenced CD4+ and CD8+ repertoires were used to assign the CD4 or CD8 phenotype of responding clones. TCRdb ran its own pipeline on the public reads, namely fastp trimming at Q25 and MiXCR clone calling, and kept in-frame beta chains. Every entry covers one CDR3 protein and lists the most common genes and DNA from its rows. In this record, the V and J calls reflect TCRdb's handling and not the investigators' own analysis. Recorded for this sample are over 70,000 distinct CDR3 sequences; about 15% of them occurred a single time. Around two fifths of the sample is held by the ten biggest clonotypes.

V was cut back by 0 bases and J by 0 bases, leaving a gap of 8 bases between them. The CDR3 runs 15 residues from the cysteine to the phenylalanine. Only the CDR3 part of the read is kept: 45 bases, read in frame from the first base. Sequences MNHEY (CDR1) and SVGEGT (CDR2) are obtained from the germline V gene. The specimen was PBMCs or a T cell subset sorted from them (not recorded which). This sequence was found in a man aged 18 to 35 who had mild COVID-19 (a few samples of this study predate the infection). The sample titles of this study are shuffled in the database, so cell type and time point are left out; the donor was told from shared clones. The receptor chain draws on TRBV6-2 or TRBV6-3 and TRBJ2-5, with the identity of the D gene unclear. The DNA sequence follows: TGTGCCAGCAGTTACTCGCCGGCAGACCAAGAGACCCAGTACTTC. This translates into CASSYSPADQETQYF.